The 18 T cell receptor beta chains presented below share a single source sample, sequenced in a study of T-cell reconstitution after alpha-beta-depleted transplantation in children. The study, taken as a whole, reports: T-cell numbers and diversity, one year after transplant, stemmed largely from T cells that were newly produced.

Their target antigens are unknown. Unique molecular identifiers were used in preparing the TCRbeta library. MiXCR was run by TCRdb on the PCR reads, yielding one entry per CDR3 protein. The sample has approximately 300,000 distinct CDR3 sequences, approximately 7.3% seen once; the top ten hold over 7.5%. Material: peripheral blood, obtained 360 days after TCRalphabeta/CD19-depleted stem cell transplant. These receptors were taken from a female patient between 2 and 15 years old who had a stem cell transplant for Fanconi anemia, so the T cells may come from the graft donor.

Many counts were recorded for this clonotype. The CDR3 sequence: CSASNPGGAHTDTQYF. The CDR3 DNA follows: TGCAGTGCTAGTAACCCAGGCGGGGCCCACACAGATACGCAGTATTTT. The chain is built from TRBV20-1 and TRBJ2-3; D perhaps matches TRBD2 (6 bases). V lost 3 bases to trimming and J lost 2 bases, with 18 bases between them. This CDR3 is built from 16 residues. Germline CDR1 and CDR2: DFQATT and SNEGSKA (reference sequence).

The chain carries TRBV7-9 and TRBJ2-1; TRBD1 agrees at 7 bases. Unmatched junction bases numbered 6, after V lost 5 bases and J lost 2 bases. The CDR3 runs 15 residues. The germline V gene encodes CDR1 SEHNR and CDR2 FQNEAQ (reference sequence). The CDR3 is CASSQQGPPYNEQFF. CDR3 DNA sequence: TGTGCCAGCAGCCAACAGGGGCCTCCCTACAATGAGCAGTTCTTC.

V gene TRBV6-6 combines with J gene TRBJ2-7, with D perhaps TRBD1 (5 bases). CDR3 length: 12 residues. CDR1 is MNHNY and CDR2 is SVGAGI in the germline V gene (reference sequence). The V end lost 6 bases, the J end lost 6 bases, and 12 bases lay between the germline ends. For the CDR3, the DNA is TGTGCCAGCAGATACCCGGACATCGAGCAGTACTTC. It translates to CASRYPDIEQYF.

This clonotype was seen many times. The genes are TRBV5-1 and TRBJ2-2; D uncertain. CDR1 is SGHRS and CDR2 is YFSETQ in the germline V gene. The CDR3 has 13 residues. Between the trimmed V and J ends, which lost 6 bases and 1 base, there was a span of 7 bases. For the CDR3, the DNA is TGCGCCAGCATCGCAGGGAACACCGGGGAGCTGTTTTTT. Protein product: CASIAGNTGELFF. Complete variable domain (other parts from reference TRBV5-1 and TRBJ2-2): KAGVTQTPRYLIKTRGQQVTLSCSPISGHRSVSWYQQTPGQGLQFLFEYFSETQRNKGNFPGRFSGRQFSNSRSEMNVSTLELGDSALYLCASIAGNTGELFFGEGSRLTVL.

This clonotype appeared a few times. This chain connects TRBV7-8 to TRBJ1-5, with 11 bases fitting TRBD1. The CDR3 is made up of 17 amino acids. The V gene end was trimmed by 5 bases and the J gene end by 6 bases; junction bases not matched to a gene: 12. CDR1 is SGHVS and CDR2 is FQNEAQ in the germline V gene. The CDR3 reads CASSALWSGTGGQPQHF. For the CDR3, the DNA is TGTGCCAGCAGCGCCTTGTGGTCAGGGACAGGGGGTCAGCCCCAGCATTTT.

This clonotype has a count of ten or more. The chain joins TRBV7-2 to TRBJ2-1; TRBD2 matches 11 bases. CDR1 SGHTA and CDR2 FQGNSA come from the germline V gene. This CDR3 region has 15 residues. The junction had 8 bases not matched to a gene; V was cut back by 5 bases and J by 8 bases. In DNA, the CDR3 is TGTGCCAGCAGCGGTGGAACTAGCGGGGGCGATGAGCAGTTCTTC. Translating it yields CASSGGTSGGDEQFF.

This clonotype showed up just a few times. The chain carries TRBV5-1 and TRBJ2-7; 8 bases are shared with TRBD1. The CDR3 is 14 residues long. Trimming removed 4 bases from V and 0 bases from J; junction bases left unmatched: 3. Germline loops: CDR1 SGHRS, CDR2 YFSETQ. The CDR3 is CASSGTGGSYEQYF. CDR3 in DNA: TGCGCCAGCAGCGGCACAGGGGGCTCCTACGAGCAGTACTTC.

This clonotype came up many times. V gene TRBV5-1 combines with J gene TRBJ2-3; unclear D gene. The CDR3 spans 13 residues. V was pared by 2 bases and J by 4 bases, with 8 bases between. Germline CDR1 and CDR2: SGHRS and YFSETQ. The CDR3 protein is CASSFEWADTQYF. In DNA, the CDR3 is TGCGCCAGCAGCTTTGAGTGGGCAGATACGCAGTATTTT.

This clonotype was seen at least ten times. The chain links TRBV7-2 to TRBJ2-5; D possibly uses TRBD1 or TRBD2 (5 bases each). Between the trimmed V and J ends, which lost 6 bases and 5 bases, there was a span of 16 bases. Germline V gene data show CDR1 as SGHTA and CDR2 as FQGNSA. This CDR3 has 14 amino acids. CDR3 sequence: CASSPMRGVETQYF. DNA of the CDR3: TGTGCCAGCAGTCCCATGAGGGGAGTCGAGACCCAGTACTTC.

The V call is TRBV20-1, the J call TRBJ1-1; D ambiguous. The V and J ends lost 1 base and 1 base respectively, with 10 bases between them. The CDR3 is made up of 14 amino acids. Germline loops: CDR1 DFQATT, CDR2 SNEGSKA (reference sequence). The CDR3: CSARAQTGNTEAFF. CDR3 nucleotide sequence: TGCAGTGCTAGAGCTCAGACGGGGAACACTGAAGCTTTCTTT.

The chain carries TRBV20-1 and TRBJ1-2; D uncertain. CDR3 length: 13 residues. The V end lost 3 bases, the J end lost 5 bases, and 13 bases lay between the germline ends. Germline V gene data show CDR1 as DFQATT and CDR2 as SNEGSKA (reference sequence). This CDR3 is CSASGGDRYGYTF. DNA of the CDR3: TGCAGTGCTAGCGGCGGTGATCGTTATGGCTACACCTTC.

This clonotype was found many times. The chain has TRBV20-1 and TRBJ2-5, with 8 bases lining up with TRBD2. Losses at the gene ends were 5 bases for V and 0 bases for J; bases not matched to a gene: 8. The CDR3 sequence is 15 residues long. The germline V gene encodes CDR1 DFQATT and CDR2 SNEGSKA (reference sequence). The CDR3 spells CSAYPAGLDQETQYF. The CDR3 DNA reads as TGCAGTGCTTATCCCGCGGGACTAGACCAAGAGACCCAGTACTTC.

The chain employs TRBV5-1 and TRBJ2-5; perhaps TRBD2 as D (6 bases). With 4 bases removed from V and 1 base from J, the gap between germline ends came to 11 bases. Germline-derived CDR1 and CDR2 are SGHRS and YFSETQ. The CDR3 totals 14 residues. DNA for the CDR3: TGCGCCAGCAGCGGCTCGGGACTCCAAGAGACCCAGTACTTC. Its protein is CASSGSGLQETQYF. Full variable domain (remainder filled in from reference TRBV5-1 and TRBJ2-5): KAGVTQTPRYLIKTRGQQVTLSCSPISGHRSVSWYQQTPGQGLQFLFEYFSETQRNKGNFPGRFSGRQFSNSRSEMNVSTLELGDSALYLCASSGSGLQETQYFGPGTRLLVL.

This clonotype has more than one count but fewer than ten. The chain combines TRBV5-6 with TRBJ1-5; unclear D gene. This CDR3 is 14 amino acids long. CDR1 is SGHDT and CDR2 is YYEEEE in the germline V gene. Deletions cut 0 bases from V and 7 bases from J, with 11 bases between. The CDR3 DNA reads TGTGCCAGCAGCTTGGGTGGGGAGGGACAGCCCCAGCATTTT. Translated, it gives CASSLGGEGQPQHF.

The sample holds a few counts of this clonotype. V and J are TRBV7-8 and TRBJ1-5; TRBD1 matches 8 bases. The CDR3 sequence is 15 residues long. V dropped 5 bases and J dropped 4; count of bases not matched to a gene: 7. Germline V gene sequence: CDR1 SGHVS, CDR2 FQNEAQ. The CDR3 reads CASSPDRAGNQPQHF. CDR3 nucleotide sequence: TGTGCCAGCAGCCCGGACAGGGCGGGGAATCAGCCCCAGCATTTT.

This clonotype was observed at least ten times. The V gene is TRBV29-1, the J gene TRBJ1-1; maybe TRBD1 (6 bases). Germline CDR1 reads SQVTM; CDR2 reads ANQGSEA. The germline V and J ends were trimmed by 1 base and 11 bases, with 11 bases remaining between them. This CDR3 has 11 residues. CDR3 in DNA: TGCAGCGTTGAAGGTACAGGGTTGGCTTTCTTT. Amino acid sequence: CSVEGTGLAFF. Full variable domain (rest looked up from reference TRBV29-1 and TRBJ1-1): SAVISQKPSRDICQRGTSLTIQCQVDSQVTMMFWYRQQPGQSLTLIATANQGSEATYESGFVIDKFPISRPNLTFSTLTVSNMSPEDSSIYLCSVEGTGLAFFGQGTRLTVV.

V is TRBV18 and J is TRBJ2-1; 7 bases are a match to TRBD2. Trimming removed 6 bases from V and 5 bases from J; junction bases left unmatched: 4. Germline V gene lookup returns CDR1 KGHSH and CDR2 LQKENI. CDR3 length: 13 residues. CDR3 loop: CASSGEGNNEQFF. CDR3 nucleotides: TGTGCCAGCTCGGGGGAGGGAAACAATGAGCAGTTCTTC. Based on the CDR3 plus reference TRBV18 and TRBJ2-1, the full variable domain is NAGVMQNPRHLVRRRGQEARLRCSPMKGHSHVYWYRQLPEEGLKFMVYLQKENIIDESGMPKERFSAEFPKEGPSILRIQQVVRGDSAAYFCASSGEGNNEQFFGPGTRLTVL.

The table lists this clonotype with a few counts. This chain joins TRBV7-9 and TRBJ1-1, with 8 bases lining up with TRBD1. V lost 5 bases, J lost 13 bases, and 18 bases stayed unmatched. The length of the CDR3 is 15 residues. In germline, CDR1 is SEHNR, CDR2 FQNEAQ (reference sequence). This CDR3 is CASSHQGQAKGGVFF. CDR3 in DNA: TGTGCCAGCAGCCACCAGGGACAGGCCAAAGGGGGAGTTTTCTTT.